The clone carrying this T cell receptor beta chain has just a few counts. The target antigen is unknown. The TCR beta CDR3 regions underwent amplification using RNA transcripts as the source. HTBI primers were the set used in a first-round RT-PCR of the TCR CDR3. Via MiXCR, TCRdb re-called the multiplex PCR reads, giving one row per CDR3 protein. The sample has a few hundred thousand distinct CDR3 sequences; 11% to 15% are singletons. Graves' hyperthyroidism is called stable when ophthalmopathy does not progress within 18 months. Newly diagnosed hyperthyroidism patients aged 18 to 65 years had disease lasting under 2 months. This sample was taken from a study of T cells in Graves' hyperthyroidism and ophthalmopathy. There are 17 residues in the CDR3. V lost 2 bases and J lost 9; bases outside the gene matches: 9. Germline V lookup: CDR1 MNHEY, CDR2 SVGEGT. Findings and caveats of the study: Ophthalmopathy was told apart from stable hyperthyroidism by a 13 V-J model.

The chain uses TRBV6-2 or TRBV6-3 and TRBJ1-6; 11 nucleotides align to TRBD1. Specimen: blood. The TCR sequence derives from a woman aged 40-49 years with Graves' hyperthyroidism. The chain's CDR3 is CASSYPPPGTGGSPLHF. The CDR3 coding sequence is TGTGCCAGCAGTTACCCCCCACCCGGGACAGGGGGTTCACCCCTCCACTTT.